Listed here are 12 T cell receptor beta chains from one sample, sequenced in a study of CD8 T cells in ankylosing spondylitis. TCRdb reanalysed the 5' RACE reads using MiXCR and keeps one entry per CDR3 protein. Here the sample spans 150,000 or so distinct CDR3 sequences, 9.8% being singletons. The sample taken for sequencing was blood, either unsorted or a sorted T cell fraction (not recorded which). These receptors all stem from a female donor with ankylosing spondylitis or in good health (not recorded which).

The CDR3 loop is CATGGGEQEAVPYEQYF. As DNA, the CDR3 is TGTGCCACCGGGGGGGGCGAACAGGAAGCGGTCCCCTACGAGCAGTACTTC. This sequence joins TRBV11-2 and TRBJ2-7; 8 nucleotides agree with TRBD2. Germline V gene data show CDR1 as SGHAT and CDR2 as FQNNGV. The V segment lost 10 bases and the J segment 2 bases; nucleotides outside the gene matches: 19. The length of the CDR3 is 17 residues. The variable domain in full, completed from reference TRBV11-2 and TRBJ2-7, reads EAGVAQSPRYKIIEKRQSVAFWCNPISGHATLYWYQQILGQGPKLLIQFQNNGVVDDSQLPKDRFSAERLKGVDSTLKIQPAKLEDSAVYLCATGGGEQEAVPYEQYFGPGTRLTVT.

Ten or more counts support this clonotype. The V and J genes are TRBV4-3 and TRBJ2-1, with 8 bases aligning to TRBD2. This CDR3 region has 13 residues. From germline, CDR1 is LGHNA and CDR2 YSLEER. The V and J ends lost 3 bases and 6 bases, in that order; junction bases with no gene match: 1. The CDR3 sequence: CASSHGGGNEQFF. As DNA, the CDR3 is TGCGCCAGCAGCCACGGGGGGGGCAATGAGCAGTTCTTC.

In this sample, this clonotype turned up a few times. This chain connects TRBV12-3 or TRBV12-4 to TRBJ2-5, with TRBD1 matching over 10 bases. Trimming at V came to 6 bases and at J to 2 bases, leaving 9 bases not matched to a gene. The CDR3 totals 16 residues. The CDR3 coding sequence is TGTGCCAGCAGCACGGGACAGGGGTTCCCACAAGAGACCCAGTACTTC. Encoded protein: CASSTGQGFPQETQYF.

This clonotype has ten or more counts. This chain joins TRBV11-2 and TRBJ2-1; no reliable D call. This CDR3 comprises 14 residues. Germline CDR1 is SGHAT and CDR2 is FQNNGV. Trimming shortened V by 1 base and J by 6 bases, and 10 bases separated the two germline ends. CDR3 loop: CASSLGTRANEQFF. Written as DNA, the CDR3 is TGTGCCAGCAGCTTAGGTACAAGGGCCAATGAGCAGTTCTTC.

The chain couples TRBV6-1 to TRBJ2-5, with 7 bases fitting TRBD2. Germline CDR1 is MNHNS and CDR2 is SASEGT. This CDR3 spans 14 amino acids. After removal of 7 bases from V and 2 bases from J, the junction contained 7 bases not matched to a gene. The CDR3 region has the DNA TGTGCCAGCAATCAAGCGGGGTCGCAAGAGACCCAGTACTTC. This encodes CASNQAGSQETQYF.

The V and J genes are TRBV12-3 or TRBV12-4 and TRBJ2-1; D perhaps matches TRBD2 (7 bases). The CDR3 runs to 13 residues. V was shortened by 1 base and J by 8 bases, with 9 bases between the two germline ends. CDR3 coding DNA: TGTGCCAGCAGTTTAGGGGGGGGCCATGAGCAGTTCTTC. Protein: CASSLGGGHEQFF.

The genes are TRBV20-1 and TRBJ2-1, with 7 positions matching TRBD2. V was clipped by 3 bases and J by 2 bases; unmatched bases: 13. The CDR3 consists of 17 residues. Germline CDR1 reads DFQATT; CDR2 reads SNEGSKA (reference sequence). CDR3 amino acids: CSASGTTNTLPYNEQFF. Here the CDR3 DNA reads TGCAGTGCTAGCGGGACTACCAACACCCTACCCTACAATGAGCAGTTCTTC.

The chain combines TRBV12-3 or TRBV12-4 with TRBJ2-3, with D maybe TRBD1 (5 bases). This CDR3 region has 14 residues. V was pared by 3 bases and J by 6 bases, with 13 bases between. DNA for the CDR3: TGTGCCAGCAGTTTGGGGCCCCGTGTGGATACGCAGTATTTT. It specifies CASSLGPRVDTQYF.

In this sample, this clonotype turned up many times. The chain links TRBV5-6 to TRBJ2-5; 8 nucleotides align to TRBD1. J was trimmed by 2 bases and V by 4 bases; bases with no gene match: 10. The germline V gene encodes CDR1 SGHDT and CDR2 YYEEEE. The CDR3 sequence is 16 residues long. CDR3 amino acids: CASSEPRDRTQETQYF. The CDR3 bases are TGTGCCAGCAGCGAGCCCCGGGACAGGACTCAAGAGACCCAGTACTTC. The whole variable domain, remainder taken from reference TRBV5-6 and TRBJ2-5, is DAGVTQSPTHLIKTRGQQVTLRCSPKSGHDTVSWYQQALGQGPQFIFQYYEEEERQRGNFPDRFSGHQFPNYSSELNVNALLLGDSALYLCASSEPRDRTQETQYFGPGTRLLVL.

This clonotype was seen a few times. The V and J genes are TRBV27 and TRBJ2-5, with D uncertain. Trimming left V 1 base short and J 5 bases short, with 5 bases between. The CDR3 sequence is 12 residues long. CDR1 is MNHEY and CDR2 is SMNVEV in the germline V gene (reference sequence). CDR3 in amino acids: CASSLFGETQYF. CDR3 in DNA: TGTGCCAGCAGTTTATTTGGGGAGACCCAGTACTTC.

Ten or more counts support this clonotype. The chain uses TRBV5-1 and TRBJ1-1; the match to TRBD1 covers 7 bases. The J segment lost 4 bases and the V segment lost 5 bases, leaving 5 bases of the junction unmatched. Germline V gene sequence: CDR1 SGHRS, CDR2 YFSETQ. The length of the CDR3 is 13 residues. CDR3 nucleotide sequence: TGCGCCAGCAGTTCCGACAGGGCCACTGAAGCTTTCTTT. Its protein is CASSSDRATEAFF.

The table lists this clonotype with a few counts. This rearrangement joins TRBV20-1 to TRBJ2-1, with D possibly being TRBD2 (5 bases). V was cut by 1 base and J by 0 bases, with 7 bases left in between. This CDR3 contains 14 residues. Per germline, CDR1 DFQATT and CDR2 SNEGSKA (reference sequence). CDR3 DNA: TGCAGTGCTAGAGGGCGGGTCTCCTACAATGAGCAGTTCTTC. Encoded protein: CSARGRVSYNEQFF.